This passage covers 19 T cell receptor beta chains from one sample sequenced in a study of cytomegalovirus exposure and HLA in healthy donors. The PCR used 60 Vbeta and 13 Jbeta primers. The table came from immunoSEQ multiplex PCR; TCRdb's copy has only in-frame clones and leaves some out. Counted here are around 140,000 clones, 75% to 90% occurring once; the ten biggest clones make up under 3.5%. The sequenced sample consisted of PBMCs. The receptors stem from a woman aged 25 to 39 in good health and CMV-seronegative.

This chain connects TRBV7-9 to TRBJ1-1; D gene uncertain. Germline lookup yields CDR1 SEHNR and CDR2 FQNEAQ (reference sequence). Trimming pared 3 bases from V and 8 bases from J, leaving 10 bases between. This CDR3 contains 12 residues. The CDR3 sequence: CASSLLGREAFF. The DNA for the CDR3 is TGTGCCAGCAGCTTGTTGGGCCGGGAAGCTTTCTTT.

The gene calls are TRBV7-2 and TRBJ2-7; 11 nucleotides line up with TRBD2. The V gene's germline CDR1 is SGHTA and CDR2 FQGNSA. The junction had 1 base not matched to a gene; V was cut back by 2 bases and J by 1 base. CDR3 size: 15 residues. CDR3 nucleotide sequence: TGTGCCAGCAGCTTAACTAGCGGGGGATCCTACGAGCAGTACTTC. Its translation is CASSLTSGGSYEQYF.

This chain's CDR3 is CASSHTGGADNTEAFF. CDR3 nucleotide sequence: TGCGCCAGCAGCCACACAGGGGGGGCGGACAACACTGAAGCTTTCTTT. V is TRBV4-1 and J is TRBJ1-1; 8 bases line up with TRBD1. Per the germline V gene, CDR1 is MGHRA and CDR2 is YSYEKL. The CDR3 totals 16 residues. V lost 3 bases, J lost 2 bases, and 8 bases stayed unmatched.

The rearrangement links TRBV7-9 to TRBJ2-5, with a weak D call TRBD1 (5 bases). V gave up 1 base and J gave up 6 bases, with 15 bases separating them. CDR1 and CDR2 (germline): SEHNR, FQNEAQ (reference sequence). This CDR3 has 15 amino acids. CDR3 loop: CASSLVQTVTKTQYF. The CDR3 DNA follows: TGTGCCAGCAGCTTAGTTCAGACAGTGACAAAGACCCAGTACTTC.

The chain employs TRBV5-1 and TRBJ2-3, with TRBD2 identical over 7 bases. CDR3 length: 14 amino acids. Unmatched junction bases numbered 3, after V lost 4 bases and J lost 1 base. Germline loops: CDR1 SGHRS, CDR2 YFSETQ. The CDR3 spells CASSDRGGTDTQYF. DNA for the CDR3: TGCGCCAGCAGCGATCGGGGGGGCACAGATACGCAGTATTTT.

The V call is TRBV10-3, the J call TRBJ2-1; possibly TRBD1 for D (8 bases). The CDR3 is 20 residues long. Germline-derived CDR1 and CDR2 are ENHRY and SYGVKD. V lost 6 bases and J 2 bases, leaving 29 bases between the germline ends. CDR3 DNA sequence: TGTGCCATCAGCCTCGCGGGGGACAGGAGTACCCAGAAGACCTACAATGAGCAGTTCTTC. Translating gives CAISLAGDRSTQKTYNEQFF.

This clone is a singleton in its sample. This chain links TRBV6-5 with TRBJ2-7; a possible D gene is TRBD2 (6 bases). With 5 bases removed from V and 1 base from J, the gap between germline ends came to 12 bases. The CDR3 runs to 14 residues. CDR1 and CDR2 from the germline V gene are MNHEY and SVGAGI. The CDR3, as DNA: TGTGCCAGCAGTCAGGCCGGGACTTCCTACGAGCAGTACTTC. This encodes CASSQAGTSYEQYF.

The J gene is TRBJ1-1, the V gene TRBV10-3; 7 nucleotides align to TRBD1. The junction had 5 bases not matched to a gene; V was cut back by 2 bases and J by 2 bases. The CDR3 length is 15 residues. Germline CDR1 reads ENHRY; CDR2 reads SYGVKD. DNA for the CDR3: TGTGCCATCAGTGAGAAGGGACAGCTAAACACTGAAGCTTTCTTT. Translation: CAISEKGQLNTEAFF.

The chain uses TRBV9 and TRBJ2-3, with 13 bases that match TRBD2. The CDR3 totals 17 residues. J lost 1 base, V lost 3 bases, and 5 bases had no gene match. The germline V gene has CDR1 SGDLS and CDR2 YYNGEE. Here the CDR3 reads CASSAGLAGARTDTQYF. Written as DNA, the CDR3 is TGTGCCAGCAGCGCAGGACTAGCGGGGGCGCGCACAGATACGCAGTATTTT.

The rearrangement joins TRBV5-1 to TRBJ2-5; TRBD2 is a possible D gene (6 bases). The V gene's germline CDR1 is SGHRS and CDR2 YFSETQ. V dropped 4 bases and J dropped 2 bases, with 12 bases sitting between them. The CDR3 extends over 14 amino acids. The CDR3 region is CASSLGTAQETQYF. CDR3 DNA: TGCGCCAGCAGCCTAGGGACTGCGCAAGAGACCCAGTACTTC.

This clone appeared a single time. This rearrangement joins TRBV15 to TRBJ2-3; D is undetermined. The CDR3 totals 13 residues. Germline CDR1 reads LNHNV; CDR2 reads YYDKDF (reference sequence). V lost 2 bases and J lost 2, with 5 bases in between. For the CDR3, the DNA is TGTGCCACCAGCAGACAGTTCACAGATACGCAGTATTTT. It encodes CATSRQFTDTQYF.

The rearrangement uses TRBV29-1 and TRBJ1-1; 7 bases line up with TRBD1. The CDR3 spans 17 residues. V was pared by 5 bases and J by 4 bases, with 19 bases of the junction left unmatched. Looked up from germline, CDR1 is SQVTM and CDR2 is ANQGSEA. This CDR3 is CSVFQGGLRQTGTEAFF. Here the CDR3 DNA reads TGCAGCGTTTTCCAGGGGGGCTTACGACAGACGGGCACTGAAGCTTTCTTT.

This sequence joins TRBV5-3 and TRBJ2-2; 12 bases fit TRBD2. TRBV5-3 is an ORF; its function is uncertain. This CDR3 is 18 amino acids long. J was trimmed by 4 bases and V by 4 bases; bases with no gene match: 11. The CDR3 region is CARSRTSGGTSVTGELFF. The CDR3 region has the DNA TGTGCCAGAAGCCGCACTAGCGGGGGGACCTCGGTCACCGGGGAGCTGTTTTTT.

This clone is a singleton in its sample. V is TRBV6-6 and J is TRBJ2-1; 7 bases align to TRBD2. Germline CDR1 reads MNHNY; CDR2 reads SVGAGI (reference sequence). CDR3 length equals 14 residues. The V gene end was trimmed by 4 bases and the J gene end by 10 bases; junction bases not matched to a gene: 10. CDR3 in DNA: TGTGCCAGCAGTTTTGGGAGGGGAACGAGCGAGCAGTTCTTC. It translates to CASSFGRGTSEQFF.

This chain uses TRBV6-1 with TRBJ2-3, with 8 bases matching TRBD2. Germline lookup yields CDR1 MNHNS and CDR2 SASEGT. The CDR3 consists of 18 residues. The V segment lost 0 bases and the J segment 1 base; nucleotides outside the gene matches: 9. CDR3 protein: CASSEALIAGPGTDTQYF. The CDR3 bases are TGTGCCAGCAGTGAAGCGCTAATAGCGGGGCCCGGCACAGATACGCAGTATTTT.

Concerning this clone: The same CDR3 arises from other DNA sequences in this sample as well. The chain links TRBV18 to TRBJ2-1, with D perhaps TRBD2 (6 bases). This CDR3 region has 16 residues. V lost 1 base, J lost 0 bases, and 10 bases lay in between. Germline lookup yields CDR1 KGHSH and CDR2 LQKENI. CDR3: CASSPLAGGSYNEQFF. CDR3 DNA sequence: TGTGCCAGCTCACCACTGGCCGGGGGCTCCTACAATGAGCAGTTCTTC.

This clone was recorded only once. The chain uses TRBV7-6 and TRBJ2-1; D is possibly TRBD1 (6 bases). V was cut by 2 bases and J by 1 base, with 15 bases left in between. The CDR3 is 17 residues long. Germline CDR1 and CDR2: SGHVS and FNYEAQ. CDR3 residues: CASSLSGGADSYNEQFF. CDR3 in DNA: TGTGCCAGCAGCTTAAGTGGGGGCGCGGATTCCTACAATGAGCAGTTCTTC. Together with reference TRBV7-6 and TRBJ2-1, the CDR3 gives the full variable domain: GAGVSQSPRYKVTKRGQDVALRCDPISGHVSLYWYRQALGQGPEFLTYFNYEAQQDKSGLPNDRFSAERPEGSISTLTIQRTEQRDSAMYRCASSLSGGADSYNEQFFGPGTRLTVL.

The chain is built from TRBV27 and TRBJ2-5; D is possibly TRBD1 (5 bases). TRBJ2-7 matches the DNA end more closely, so the J call is doubtful. There are 13 residues in the CDR3. Germline V gene data show CDR1 as MNHEY and CDR2 as SMNVEV (reference sequence). The CDR3 is CASSQSQGYEQYF. CDR3 DNA: TGTGCCAGCAGTCAAAGCCAGGGTTACGAGCAGTACTTC.

This clone has only a few counts. The chain carries TRBV5-1 and TRBJ2-5, with 7 bases lining up with TRBD2. V shed 0 bases and J 2 bases; nucleotides not matched to a gene: 10. CDR1 and CDR2 (germline): SGHRS, YFSETQ. The CDR3 covers 17 residues. In DNA, the CDR3 is TGCGCCAGCAGCTTGGCGGGGCTAGCGGCGCAACAAGAGACCCAGTACTTC. Translated, it gives CASSLAGLAAQQETQYF. The complete variable domain, with remaining parts taken from reference TRBV5-1 and TRBJ2-5, reads KAGVTQTPRYLIKTRGQQVTLSCSPISGHRSVSWYQQTPGQGLQFLFEYFSETQRNKGNFPGRFSGRQFSNSRSEMNVSTLELGDSALYLCASSLAGLAAQQETQYFGPGTRLLVL.